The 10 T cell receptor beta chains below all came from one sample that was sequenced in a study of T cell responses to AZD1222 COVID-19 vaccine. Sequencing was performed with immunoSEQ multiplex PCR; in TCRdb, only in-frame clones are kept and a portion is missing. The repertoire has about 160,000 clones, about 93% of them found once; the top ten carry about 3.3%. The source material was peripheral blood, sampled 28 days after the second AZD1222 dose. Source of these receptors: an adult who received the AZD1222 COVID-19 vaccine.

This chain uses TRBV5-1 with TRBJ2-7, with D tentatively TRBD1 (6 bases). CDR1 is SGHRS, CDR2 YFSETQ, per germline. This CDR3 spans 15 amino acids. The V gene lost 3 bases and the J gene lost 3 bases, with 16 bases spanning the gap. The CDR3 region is CASSYDGTPSYEQYF. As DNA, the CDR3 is TGCGCCAGCAGCTACGACGGGACACCAAGCTACGAGCAGTACTTC.

The CDR3 sequence: CSVEIFRSTEAFF. The CDR3 bases are TGCAGCGTTGAAATCTTCCGTAGCACTGAAGCTTTCTTT. The chain carries TRBV29-1 and TRBJ1-1; unclear D gene. The V end was cut by 2 bases, the J end by 4 bases, with 11 bases between. Looked up from germline, CDR1 is SQVTM and CDR2 is ANQGSEA. This CDR3 is built from 13 residues.

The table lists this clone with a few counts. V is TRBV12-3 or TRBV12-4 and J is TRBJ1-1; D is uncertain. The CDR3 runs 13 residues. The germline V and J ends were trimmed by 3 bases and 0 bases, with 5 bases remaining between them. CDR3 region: CASSFKLNTEAFF. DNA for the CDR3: TGTGCCAGCAGTTTTAAGTTGAACACTGAAGCTTTCTTT.

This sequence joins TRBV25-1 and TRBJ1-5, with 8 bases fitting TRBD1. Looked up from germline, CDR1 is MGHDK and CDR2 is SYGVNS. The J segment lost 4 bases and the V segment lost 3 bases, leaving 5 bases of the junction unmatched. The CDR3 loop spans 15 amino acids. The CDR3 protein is CASSEGTGNNQPQHF. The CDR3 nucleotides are TGTGCCAGCAGTGAGGGGACAGGAAATAATCAGCCCCAGCATTTT.

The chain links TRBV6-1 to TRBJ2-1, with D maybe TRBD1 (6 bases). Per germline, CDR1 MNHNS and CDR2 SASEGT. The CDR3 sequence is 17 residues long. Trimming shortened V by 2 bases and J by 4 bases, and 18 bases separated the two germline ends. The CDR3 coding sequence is TGTGCCAGCAGTGAAAGTAGAGGGGGTGTCCAGTACAATGAGCAGTTCTTC. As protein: CASSESRGGVQYNEQFF.

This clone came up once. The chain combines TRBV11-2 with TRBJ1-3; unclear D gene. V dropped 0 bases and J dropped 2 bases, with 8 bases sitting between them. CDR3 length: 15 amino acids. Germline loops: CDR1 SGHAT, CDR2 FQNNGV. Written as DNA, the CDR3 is TGTGCCAGCAGCTTAGATCTCTTGGCTGGAAACACCATATATTTT. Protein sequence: CASSLDLLAGNTIYF.

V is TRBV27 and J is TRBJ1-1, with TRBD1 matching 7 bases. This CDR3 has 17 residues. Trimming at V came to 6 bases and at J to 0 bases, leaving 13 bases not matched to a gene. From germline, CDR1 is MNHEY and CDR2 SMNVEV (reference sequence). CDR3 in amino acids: CASRRLRQGGMNTEAFF. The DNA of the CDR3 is TGTGCCAGCAGACGACTTCGACAGGGAGGGATGAACACTGAAGCTTTCTTT.

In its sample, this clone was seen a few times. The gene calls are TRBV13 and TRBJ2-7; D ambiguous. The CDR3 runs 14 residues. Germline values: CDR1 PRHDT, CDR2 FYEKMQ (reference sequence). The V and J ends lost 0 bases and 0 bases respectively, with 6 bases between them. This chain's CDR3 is CASSLGQSSYEQYF. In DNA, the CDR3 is TGTGCCAGCAGCTTAGGCCAGAGCTCCTACGAGCAGTACTTC. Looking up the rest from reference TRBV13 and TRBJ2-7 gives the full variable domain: AAGVIQSPRHLIKEKRETATLKCYPIPRHDTVYWYQQGPGQDPQFLISFYEKMQSDKGSIPDRFSAQQFSDYHSELNMSSLELGDSALYFCASSLGQSSYEQYFGPGTRLTVT.

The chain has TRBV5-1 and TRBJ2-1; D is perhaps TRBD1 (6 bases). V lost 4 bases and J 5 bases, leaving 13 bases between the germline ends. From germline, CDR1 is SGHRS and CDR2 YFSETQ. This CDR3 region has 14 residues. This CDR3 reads CASSLRGGNNEQFF. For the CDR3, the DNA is TGCGCCAGCAGCCTCCGAGGGGGAAACAATGAGCAGTTCTTC.

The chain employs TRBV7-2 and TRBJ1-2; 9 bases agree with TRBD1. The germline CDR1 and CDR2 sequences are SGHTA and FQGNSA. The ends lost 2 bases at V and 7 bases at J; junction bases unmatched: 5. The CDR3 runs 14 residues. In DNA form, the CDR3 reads TGTGCCAGCAGCTTACACCGACAGGGGGGTGGCTACACCTTC. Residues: CASSLHRQGGGYTF.